This TCR beta chain derives from a study of shared T cell receptors in the human thymus. Sequenced by immunoSEQ multiplex PCR; TCRdb stores in-frame clones only, minus some. The sample contains approximately 490,000 clones, 75% to 85% of which appear only once. These same records also appear under a second study, on human thymus T cells. From that report: During corrective heart surgery, resections were taken, and the thymus tissue came from them. Related research found strongly overlapping thymic repertoires in unrelated individuals.

Source material: thymocytes. This clonotype originated in a boy under two years old with a congenital heart defect.

CDR3 loop: CASRPGQRSNQPQHF. CDR3 sequence (DNA): TGTGCCAGCAGGCCTGGACAGCGGAGCAATCAGCCCCAGCATTTT. This sequence joins TRBV27 and TRBJ1-5; weak D call: TRBD1 (6 bases). V shed 6 bases and J shed 1 base, with 13 bases lying between them. The CDR3 spans 15 residues. Germline CDR1 MNHEY, CDR2 SMNVEV (reference sequence).